This TCR beta chain stems from a study of blood T cells in healthy people across ages. Study results and limitations: With donor CMV status unknown, expanded clonotype changes were possibly confounded. When set beside aged donors, long-lived donors presented more naive CD4+ cells and higher diversity.

The sample holds many counts of this clonotype. Its specificity is not known. The V gene end was trimmed by 5 bases and the J gene end by 3 bases; junction bases not matched to a gene: 2. This CDR3 comprises 14 residues. Germline assignment: CDR1 MDHEN and CDR2 SYDVKM. Next came a second PCR, run for about 6 to 11 cycles, which used a sample-barcoded 5' primer along with a J-beta primer mix. TCRdb reprocessed the 5' RACE reads via MiXCR and lists one record per CDR3 protein. The sample lists 850,000 to 950,000 distinct CDR3 sequences; more than 25% were seen once. The sample comprised blood. The sequence was collected from a woman over 75 in good health. The rearrangement links TRBV28 to TRBJ2-1, with 9 bases identical to TRBD1. The CDR3 loop is CASSGDRVYNEQFF. The CDR3 coding sequence is TGTGCCAGCAGTGGGGACAGGGTCTACAATGAGCAGTTCTTC. The whole variable domain, filled in from reference TRBV28 and TRBJ2-1, reads DVKVTQSSRYLVKRTGEKVFLECVQDMDHENMFWYRQDPGLGLRLIYFSYDVKMKEKGDIPEGYSVSREKKERFSLILESASTNQTSMYLCASSGDRVYNEQFFGPGTRLTVL.